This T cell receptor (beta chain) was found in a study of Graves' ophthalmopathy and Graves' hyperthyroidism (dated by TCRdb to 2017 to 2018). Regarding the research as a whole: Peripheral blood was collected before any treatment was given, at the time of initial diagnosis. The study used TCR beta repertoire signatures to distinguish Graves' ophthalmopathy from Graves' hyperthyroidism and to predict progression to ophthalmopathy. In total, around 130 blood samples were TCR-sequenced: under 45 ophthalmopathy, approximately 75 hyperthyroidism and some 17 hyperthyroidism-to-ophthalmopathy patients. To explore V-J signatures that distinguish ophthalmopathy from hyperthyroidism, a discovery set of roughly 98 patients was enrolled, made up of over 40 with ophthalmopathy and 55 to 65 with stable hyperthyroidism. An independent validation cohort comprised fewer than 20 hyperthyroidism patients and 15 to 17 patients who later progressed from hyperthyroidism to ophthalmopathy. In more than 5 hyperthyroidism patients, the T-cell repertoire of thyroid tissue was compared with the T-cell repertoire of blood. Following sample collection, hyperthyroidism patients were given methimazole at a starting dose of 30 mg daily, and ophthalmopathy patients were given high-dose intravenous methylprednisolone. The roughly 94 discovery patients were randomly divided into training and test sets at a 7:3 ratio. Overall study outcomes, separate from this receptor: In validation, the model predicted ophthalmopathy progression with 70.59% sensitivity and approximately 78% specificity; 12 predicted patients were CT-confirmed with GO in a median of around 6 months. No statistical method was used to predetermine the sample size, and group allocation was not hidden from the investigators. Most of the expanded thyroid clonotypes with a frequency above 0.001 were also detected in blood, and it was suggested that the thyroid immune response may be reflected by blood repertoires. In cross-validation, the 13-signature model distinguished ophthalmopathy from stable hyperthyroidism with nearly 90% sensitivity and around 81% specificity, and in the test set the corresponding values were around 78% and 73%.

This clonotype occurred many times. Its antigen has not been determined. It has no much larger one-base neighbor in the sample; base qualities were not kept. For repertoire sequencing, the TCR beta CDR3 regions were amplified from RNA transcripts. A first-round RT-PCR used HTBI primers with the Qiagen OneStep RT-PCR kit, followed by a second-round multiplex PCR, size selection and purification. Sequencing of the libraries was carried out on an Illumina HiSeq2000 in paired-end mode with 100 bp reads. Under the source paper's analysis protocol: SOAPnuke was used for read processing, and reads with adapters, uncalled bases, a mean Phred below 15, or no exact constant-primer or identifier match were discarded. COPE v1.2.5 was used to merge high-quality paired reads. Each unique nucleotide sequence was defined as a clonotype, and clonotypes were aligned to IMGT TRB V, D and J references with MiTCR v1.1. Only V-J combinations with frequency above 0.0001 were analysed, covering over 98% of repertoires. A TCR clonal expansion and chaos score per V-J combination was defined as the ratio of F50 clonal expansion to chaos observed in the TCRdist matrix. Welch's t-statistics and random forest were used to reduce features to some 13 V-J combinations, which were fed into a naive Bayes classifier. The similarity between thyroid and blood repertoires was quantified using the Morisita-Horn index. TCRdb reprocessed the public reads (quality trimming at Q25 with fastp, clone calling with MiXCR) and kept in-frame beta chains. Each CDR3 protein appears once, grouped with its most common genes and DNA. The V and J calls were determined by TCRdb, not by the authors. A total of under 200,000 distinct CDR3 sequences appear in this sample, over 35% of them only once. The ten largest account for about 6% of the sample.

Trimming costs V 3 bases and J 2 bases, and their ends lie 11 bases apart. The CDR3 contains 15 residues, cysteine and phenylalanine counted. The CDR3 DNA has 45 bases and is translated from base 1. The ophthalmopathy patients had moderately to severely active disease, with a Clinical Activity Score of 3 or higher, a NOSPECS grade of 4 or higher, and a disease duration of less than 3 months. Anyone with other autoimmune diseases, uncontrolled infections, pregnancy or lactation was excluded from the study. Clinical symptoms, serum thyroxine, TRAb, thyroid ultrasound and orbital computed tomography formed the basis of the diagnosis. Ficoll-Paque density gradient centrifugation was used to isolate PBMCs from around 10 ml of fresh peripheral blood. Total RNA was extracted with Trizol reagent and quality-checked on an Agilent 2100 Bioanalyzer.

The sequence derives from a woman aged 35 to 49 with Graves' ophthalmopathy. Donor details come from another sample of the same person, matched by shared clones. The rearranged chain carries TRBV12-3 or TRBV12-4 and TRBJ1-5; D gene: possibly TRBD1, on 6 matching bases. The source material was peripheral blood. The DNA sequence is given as TGTGCCAGCAGTTTCGCGGGGGCTCGCAATCAGCCCCAGCATTTT. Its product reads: CASSFAGARNQPQHF.